A selection of T cell receptor beta chains follows, all from one sample in a study of T cells in Graves' hyperthyroidism and ophthalmopathy. A single record per CDR3 protein comes from TCRdb applying MiXCR to the multiplex PCR reads. The sample yields approximately 600,000 distinct CDR3 sequences, approximately 15% seen once. Sequences were obtained from blood. The receptors were gathered from a young woman with Graves' ophthalmopathy. The CDR3 runs from the conserved cysteine through the conserved F or W. The D gene is left open where the match is weak. Size values are once, few and many counts, or a class for expanded clones, and some rows have none.

v_gene,d_gene,j_gene,abundance,CDR3aa,CDR3nt
TRBV6-1,TRBD2,TRBJ2-3,.,CASPAGQTSGRVGDTQYF,TGTGCCAGCCCCGCGGGACAGACTAGCGGGAGGGTAGGGGATACGCAGTATTTT
TRBV7-6,TRBD1,TRBJ2-3,many,CASSRPLGGQHTDTQYF,TGTGCCAGCAGCCGACCTTTAGGGGGACAGCACACAGATACGCAGTATTTT
TRBV10-3,TRBD1,TRBJ2-3,many,CAIRMDRVTDTQYF,TGTGCCATCAGGATGGACAGGGTCACAGATACGCAGTATTTT
TRBV4-1,.,TRBJ2-1,few,CASSHLQGANPYNEQFF,TGCGCCAGCAGCCATTTACAGGGTGCCAACCCCTACAATGAGCAGTTCTTC
TRBV19,.,TRBJ2-3,.,CASSRSRTDTQYF,TGTGCCAGTAGTAGATCCCGCACAGATACGCAGTATTTT
TRBV4-3,.,TRBJ1-1,.,CAGSQDLAGVGPTEAFF,TGCGCCGGCAGCCAAGATCTAGCGGGCGTAGGTCCCACTGAAGCTTTCTTT
TRBV9,TRBD2,TRBJ2-1,many,CASSVGGLKFF,TGTGCCAGCAGCGTGGGGGGGTTAAAGTTCTTC
TRBV6-1,TRBD2,TRBJ2-1,.,CASSLRLAEPYEEQFF,TGTGCCAGCAGTCTAAGACTAGCGGAGCCCTACGAGGAGCAGTTCTTC
TRBV7-2,TRBD2,TRBJ2-3,many,CASSSRTSGNVDTQYF,TGTGCCAGCAGTTCTCGGACTAGCGGGAATGTAGATACGCAGTATTTT
TRBV24-1,.,TRBJ1-2,.,CATSEGVEYGYTF,TGTGCCACCAGTGAGGGGGTGGAGTATGGCTACACCTTC
TRBV15,TRBD2,TRBJ2-1,.,CATSRDWARGLAGGPGSSYNEQFF,TGTGCCACCAGCAGAGATTGGGCTAGGGGGCTAGCGGGAGGTCCAGGGAGCTCCTACAATGAGCAGTTCTTC
TRBV27,TRBD1,TRBJ1-5,many,CASRTGQGAAEPQHF,TGTGCCAGCAGGACGGGACAGGGAGCCGCGGAGCCCCAGCATTTT
TRBV4-1,TRBD1,TRBJ2-7,.,CASSQWSQGAAEQYF,TGCGCCAGCAGCCAATGGTCTCAGGGGGCTGCCGAGCAGTACTTC
TRBV19,.,TRBJ2-2,few,CASSIRGVAGELFF,TGTGCCAGTAGTATTCGGGGTGTCGCCGGGGAGCTGTTTTTT